Sequencing of this T cell receptor beta chain was carried out in a study of vaccination effects on CD4 cells after COVID-19. Regarding this clone: Its target is not known.

Clones were read by immunoSEQ multiplex PCR, and TCRdb kept only the in-frame ones, dropping some. The profile covers about 79,000 clones, with roughly 80% appearing a single time and roughly 1.9% taken by the ten largest. The CDR3 consists of 14 residues. Trimming pared 1 base from V and 0 bases from J, leaving 6 bases between. Germline CDR1 and CDR2: SEHNR and FQNEAQ (reference sequence). After expansion with viral peptide pools in the ViraFEST assay, antigen-specific CD4+ T cells were sequenced. Once cultured for roughly 10 days, the cells underwent separation to obtain CD4+ T cells. This chain uses TRBV7-9 with TRBJ1-1, with D unclear. The TCR sequence derives from a human donor who received a COVID-19 vaccine. Sample: CD4+ T cells from PBMCs cultured with HCoV-229E spike peptides, taken before COVID-19 vaccination. CDR3 DNA sequence: TGTGCCAGCAGCTTAGGCCAAATGAACACTGAAGCTTTCTTT. The encoded protein is CASSLGQMNTEAFF.